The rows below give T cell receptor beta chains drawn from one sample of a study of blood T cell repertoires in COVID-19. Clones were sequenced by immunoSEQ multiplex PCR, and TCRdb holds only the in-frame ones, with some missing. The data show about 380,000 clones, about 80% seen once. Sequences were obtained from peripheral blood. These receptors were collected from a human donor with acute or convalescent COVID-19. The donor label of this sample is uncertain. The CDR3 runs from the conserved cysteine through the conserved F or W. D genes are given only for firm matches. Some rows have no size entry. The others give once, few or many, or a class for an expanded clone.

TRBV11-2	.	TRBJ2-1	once	CASSPEGAPYNEQFF	TGTGCCAGCAGTCCGGAGGGGGCGCCCTACAATGAGCAGTTCTTC
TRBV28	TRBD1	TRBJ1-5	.	CASIPTGQGNQPQHF	TGTGCCAGCATCCCCACGGGACAGGGGAATCAGCCCCAGCATTTT
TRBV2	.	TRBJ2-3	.	CASRRGISTDTQYF	TGTGCCAGCAGAAGGGGAATTAGCACAGATACGCAGTATTTT
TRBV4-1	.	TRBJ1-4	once	CASSQGAPNEKLFF	TGCGCCAGCAGCCAAGGGGCGCCGAATGAAAAACTGTTTTTT
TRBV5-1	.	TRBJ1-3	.	CASSLATGPGNTIYF	TGCGCCAGCAGCTTGGCTACAGGGCCTGGAAACACCATATATTTT
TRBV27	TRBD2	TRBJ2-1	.	CASSSLGLGAYNEQFF	TGTGCCAGCAGTTCACTAGGACTAGGAGCCTACAATGAGCAGTTCTTC
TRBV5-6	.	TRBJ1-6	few	CASSLAGNSPLHF	TGTGCCAGCAGCTTGGCGGGGAATTCACCCCTCCACTTT
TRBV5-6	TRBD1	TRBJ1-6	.	CASGRTGNSPLHF	TGTGCCAGCGGACGGACAGGAAATTCACCCCTCCACTTT
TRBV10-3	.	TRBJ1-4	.	CAISEDGGTNEKLFF	TGTGCCATCAGTGAGGACGGGGGAACTAATGAAAAACTGTTTTTT
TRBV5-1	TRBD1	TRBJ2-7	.	CASSRNPDRNYEQYF	TGCGCCAGCAGCAGGAATCCGGACAGGAACTACGAGCAGTACTTC
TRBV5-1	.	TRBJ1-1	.	CASSPTRTTEAFF	TGCGCCAGCAGCCCGACTAGGACCACTGAAGCTTTCTTT
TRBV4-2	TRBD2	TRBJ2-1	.	CASSSGGSSYNEQFF	TGTGCCAGCAGCTCCGGGGGGTCCTCCTACAATGAGCAGTTCTTC
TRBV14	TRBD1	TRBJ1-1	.	CASSRTGGTEAFF	TGTGCCAGCAGCCGGACAGGGGGCACTGAAGCTTTCTTT
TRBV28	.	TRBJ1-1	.	CASTQSVGPRAEAFF	TGTGCCAGCACCCAATCGGTCGGGCCGAGGGCTGAAGCTTTCTTT
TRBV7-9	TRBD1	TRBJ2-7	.	CASSYSGTGPHEQYF	TGTGCCAGCAGCTATTCCGGGACAGGGCCCCACGAGCAGTACTTC
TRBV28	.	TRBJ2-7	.	CASSLIGVHEQYF	TGTGCCAGCAGCCTAATCGGGGTCCACGAGCAGTACTTC
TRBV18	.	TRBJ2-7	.	CASSPVQNPYEQYF	TGTGCCAGCTCACCGGTTCAGAACCCTTACGAGCAGTACTTC
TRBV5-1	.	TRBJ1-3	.	CASSLGGTSSGNTIYF	TGCGCCAGCAGCTTAGGGGGAACAAGCTCTGGAAACACCATATATTTT
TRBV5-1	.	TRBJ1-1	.	CASSLYGAVNTEAFF	TGCGCCAGCAGCTTGTATGGGGCTGTAAACACTGAAGCTTTCTTT